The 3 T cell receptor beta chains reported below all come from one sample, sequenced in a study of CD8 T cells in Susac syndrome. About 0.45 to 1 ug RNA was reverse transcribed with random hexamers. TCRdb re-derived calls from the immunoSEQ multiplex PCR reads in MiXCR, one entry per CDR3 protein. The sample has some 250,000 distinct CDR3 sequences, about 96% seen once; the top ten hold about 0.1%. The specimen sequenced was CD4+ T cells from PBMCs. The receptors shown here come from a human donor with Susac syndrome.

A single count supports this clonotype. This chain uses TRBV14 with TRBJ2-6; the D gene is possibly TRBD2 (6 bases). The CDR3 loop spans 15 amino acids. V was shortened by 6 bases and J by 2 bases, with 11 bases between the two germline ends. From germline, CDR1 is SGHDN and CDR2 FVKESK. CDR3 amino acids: CASRLGGTGANVLTF. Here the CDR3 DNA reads TGTGCCAGCAGACTCGGAGGGACTGGGGCCAACGTCCTGACTTTC.

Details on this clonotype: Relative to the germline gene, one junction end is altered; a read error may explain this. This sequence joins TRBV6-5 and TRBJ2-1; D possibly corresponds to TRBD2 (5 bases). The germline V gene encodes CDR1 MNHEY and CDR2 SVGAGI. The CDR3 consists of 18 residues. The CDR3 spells CASSDSPSRVLSYNEQFF. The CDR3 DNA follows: TGTGCCAGCAGTGACTCCCCATCGCGGGTACTCTCCTACAATGAGCAGTTCTTC.

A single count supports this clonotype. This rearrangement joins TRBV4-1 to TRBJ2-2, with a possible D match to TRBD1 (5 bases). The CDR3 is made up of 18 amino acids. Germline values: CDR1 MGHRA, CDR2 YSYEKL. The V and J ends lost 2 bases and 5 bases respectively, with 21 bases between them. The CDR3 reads CASSQLGLRVKVTGELFF. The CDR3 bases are TGCGCCAGCAGCCAATTAGGCCTCAGGGTAAAGGTGACCGGGGAGCTGTTTTTT.